Listed here are 13 T cell receptor beta chains from one sample, sequenced in a study of blood T cells in healthy people across ages. The use of a sample-barcoded 5' primer and a J-beta primer mix characterized a second PCR of 7 to 11 cycles. TCRdb re-derived calls from the 5' RACE reads in MiXCR, one entry per CDR3 protein. The sample lists roughly 800,000 distinct CDR3 sequences, around 25% occurring once. Another study also made use of these data, one on T cells of mothers and their children.

The source material was blood. The receptor source for this set is a boy between 5 and 17 years old in good health.

The chain combines TRBV2 with TRBJ2-5; weak D call: TRBD2 (6 bases). Near its end, the DNA agrees better with TRBJ2-1, so the J call may be wrong. Germline loops: CDR1 SNHLY, CDR2 FYNNEI. The CDR3 sequence is 14 residues long. The CDR3 DNA reads as TGTGCCAGCTCCCGGGGGTCGACTTACAATGAGCAGTTCTTC. This sequence encodes CASSRGSTYNEQFF.

This clonotype was seen more than once but under ten times. V is TRBV3-1 and J is TRBJ1-1; tentatively, D is TRBD1 (5 bases). The CDR3 is 14 residues long. V lost 1 base, J lost 6 bases, and 12 bases lay in between. Germline V gene data show CDR1 as LGHDT and CDR2 as YNNKEL (reference sequence). The CDR3 DNA reads TGTGCCAGCAGCCAAGGCGGGGGAGGAGCTGAAGCTTTCTTT. It is translated as CASSQGGGGAEAFF.

This clonotype appeared a few times. The chain carries TRBV9 and TRBJ1-2; TRBD1 is a possible D gene (6 bases). Germline CDR1 is SGDLS and CDR2 is YYNGEE. Trimming stripped 2 bases from V and 4 bases from J, with 18 bases between. The CDR3 length is 16 residues. CDR3 protein: CASSVYQTGTIYGYTF. The DNA for the CDR3 is TGTGCCAGCAGCGTTTACCAGACCGGGACAATCTATGGCTACACCTTC.

V gene TRBV7-6 combines with J gene TRBJ1-4; possibly TRBD1 for D (5 bases). The germline V gene encodes CDR1 SGHVS and CDR2 FNYEAQ. Trimming took off 5 bases at V and 6 bases at J, with 19 bases between the two ends. The CDR3 loop spans 16 amino acids. The CDR3 sequence is CASSPMGPAGDEKLFF. In DNA, the CDR3 is TGTGCCAGCAGCCCCATGGGGCCGGCAGGAGATGAAAAACTGTTTTTT.

The CDR3 nucleotides are TGTGCCAGCAGCCAGCCAGGGCGCGAAAAACTGTTTTTT. This gives the protein CASSQPGREKLFF. V is TRBV7-2 and J is TRBJ1-4; D is possibly TRBD1 (5 bases). CDR1 and CDR2 from the germline V gene are SGHTA and FQGNSA. The CDR3 consists of 13 residues. The V and J ends lost 5 bases and 8 bases respectively, with 12 bases between them.

V is TRBV10-3 and J is TRBJ2-5; D tentatively fits TRBD1 or TRBD2 (5 bases each). This CDR3 spans 15 amino acids. With 0 bases removed from V and 5 bases from J, the gap between germline ends came to 13 bases. The germline V gene encodes CDR1 ENHRY and CDR2 SYGVKD. The CDR3 loop is CAISESGLAGETQYF. The CDR3 DNA follows: TGTGCCATCAGTGAGTCGGGGCTAGCTGGGGAGACCCAGTACTTC.

V is TRBV6-5 and J is TRBJ2-5; TRBD1 or TRBD2 may be the D gene (5 bases each). Trimming pared 7 bases from V and 5 bases from J, leaving 20 bases between. The CDR3 runs 15 residues. Looked up from germline, CDR1 is MNHEY and CDR2 is SVGAGI. The CDR3 is CASTQRLGEDETQYF. The CDR3 DNA reads as TGTGCCAGCACCCAAAGGTTGGGGGAAGACGAGACCCAGTACTTC.

The chain carries TRBV7-9 and TRBJ1-1; D is uncertain. From germline, CDR1 is SEHNR and CDR2 FQNEAQ (reference sequence). The CDR3 loop spans 14 amino acids. V shed 0 bases and J shed 5 bases, with 10 bases lying between them. The CDR3 coding sequence is TGTGCCAGCAGCTTAGCCCACGGCCCTACTGAAGCTTTCTTT. The encoded protein is CASSLAHGPTEAFF.

This clonotype came up a few times. V is TRBV7-6 and J is TRBJ2-3; D gene unclear. This CDR3 comprises 12 residues. V dropped 1 base and J dropped 5 bases, with 4 bases sitting between them. Germline V gene data show CDR1 as SGHVS and CDR2 as FNYEAQ. The CDR3 protein is CASSLGRDTQYF. The CDR3 nucleotides are TGTGCCAGCAGCTTAGGACGAGATACGCAGTATTTT.

This chain connects TRBV20-1 to TRBJ1-1, with 8 bases fitting TRBD1. The CDR3 totals 14 residues. The V gene end was trimmed by 0 bases and the J gene end by 6 bases; junction bases not matched to a gene: 6. CDR1 and CDR2 from the germline V gene are DFQATT and SNEGSKA (reference sequence). CDR3 coding DNA: TGCAGTGCTAGAGATCCGACAGGGGCCCCTGAAGCTTTCTTT. This gives the protein CSARDPTGAPEAFF.

This chain uses TRBV28 with TRBJ2-3, with 11 bases fitting TRBD2. V was pared by 1 base and J by 2 bases, with 11 bases of the junction left unmatched. CDR3 length: 19 amino acids. Germline values: CDR1 MDHEN, CDR2 SYDVKM. This CDR3 reads CASSLFSGRAGTDTDTQYF. CDR3 coding DNA: TGTGCCAGCAGTTTATTTAGCGGGAGGGCCGGAACTGACACAGATACGCAGTATTTT.

This clonotype came up a few times. The chain is built from TRBV2 and TRBJ1-5; tentatively, D is TRBD1 (5 bases). The CDR3 has 14 amino acids. Trimming shortened V by 3 bases and J by 4 bases, and 10 bases separated the two germline ends. Germline V gene lookup returns CDR1 SNHLY and CDR2 FYNNEI. Here the CDR3 DNA reads TGTGCCAGCAGTGAGGGGCCGGGGAATCAGCCCCAGCATTTT. This translates into CASSEGPGNQPQHF.

This clonotype showed up just a few times. This chain uses TRBV10-3 with TRBJ2-5; D is undetermined. The CDR3 has 17 amino acids. Trimming stripped 6 bases from V and 5 bases from J, with 25 bases between. In germline, CDR1 is ENHRY, CDR2 SYGVKD. The CDR3 region has the DNA TGTGCCATCAGCTCTTCGGTTGGAGAGGATTTGTTGGAGACCCAGTACTTC. Its protein is CAISSSVGEDLLETQYF.